This entry lists 4 T cell receptor beta chains sequenced from one sample in a study of human T cells and chemical hapten exposure. Time point denoted: pre-sensitization, week 0. Specified treatment: therapeutic diphenylcyclopropenone sensitization with weekly scalp DPC. TCRdb redid the calling of the RACE reads with MiXCR, one entry per CDR3 protein. The repertoire holds tens of thousands of distinct CDR3 sequences, with around 9.6% as singletons. Sequences were derived from whole blood, sampled in connection with sensitization to the hapten diphenylcyclopropenone (DPC). The source is a woman in her thirties or forties with alopecia areata. Some clones in this sample may be carry-over from other donors' samples.

This chain connects TRBV24-1 to TRBJ2-3; D remains unclear. The CDR3 is 14 amino acids. Germline V lookup: CDR1 KGHDR, CDR2 SFDVKD. Trimming removed 2 bases from V and 6 bases from J, with 11 bases in between. CDR3 coding DNA: TGTGCCACCAGTGATTCGTTCCCTGGGGATACGCAGTATTTT. It codes for CATSDSFPGDTQYF.

In this sample, this clonotype turned up many times. The J gene is TRBJ1-6, the V gene TRBV6-5, with D perhaps matching TRBD1 (5 bases). Looked up from germline, CDR1 is MNHEY and CDR2 is SVGAGI. Trimming left V 2 bases short and J 8 bases short, with 13 bases between. The CDR3 contains 15 residues. The CDR3: CASSYARDRYSPLHF. The CDR3 nucleotides are TGTGCCAGCAGTTACGCCCGGGACCGATATTCACCCCTCCACTTT.

This clonotype was counted only a few times. The chain links TRBV12-3 or TRBV12-4 to TRBJ2-5, with a tentative D call TRBD2 (5 bases). Trimming stripped 7 bases from V and 2 bases from J, with 14 bases between. This CDR3 region has 14 residues. The CDR3 protein is CASTFSTGQETQYF. The CDR3 nucleotides are TGTGCCAGCACCTTCTCTACGGGGCAAGAGACCCAGTACTTC.

This clonotype showed up many times. J is TRBJ2-5 and V is TRBV3-1; D is undetermined. The CDR3 is 13 residues long. CDR1 is LGHDT, CDR2 YNNKEL, per germline (reference sequence). The germline V and J ends were trimmed by 1 base and 9 bases, with 12 bases remaining between them. Written as DNA, the CDR3 is TGTGCCAGCAGCCAAGTACCCCGACGGTCCCAGTACTTC. Residues: CASSQVPRRSQYF.